The 32 T cell receptor beta chains presented below share a single source sample, sequenced in a study of beta chain features in type 1 diabetes. Reverse transcription of all isolated RNA meant that expressed TCRB transcripts were sequenced. Measured with immunoSEQ multiplex PCR; TCRdb has only the in-frame clones, and not every one. The sample holds about 320,000 clones, around 13% seen once. Sequencing was done on a sample of central memory CD4+ T cells from blood. The receptors shown here come from a man aged 25 to 45 in good health.

The V gene is TRBV6-1, the J gene TRBJ2-3; TRBD2 aligns across 7 bases. V trimming: 5 bases; J trimming: 0 bases; junction bases outside the gene matches: 5. The CDR3 loop spans 15 amino acids. Germline loops: CDR1 MNHNS, CDR2 SASEGT. The CDR3 DNA reads TGTGCCAGCAGTAGTGGTAGCGGGAGCACAGATACGCAGTATTTT. This translates into CASSSGSGSTDTQYF.

With regard to this clone: This same CDR3 is encoded by further DNA sequences in the sample. The chain joins TRBV9 to TRBJ2-3, with TRBD2 matching over 15 bases. Trimming at V came to 0 bases and at J to 6 bases, leaving 5 bases not matched to a gene. The CDR3 is 17 residues long. CDR1 SGDLS and CDR2 YYNGEE come from the germline V gene. The CDR3 coding sequence is TGTGCCAGCAGCGTAGGGACTAGCGGGAGGGCAGCGGATACGCAGTATTTT. Translating gives CASSVGTSGRAADTQYF.

This clone turned up a few times. The J gene is TRBJ1-2, the V gene TRBV6-1; D may be TRBD1 (6 bases). The CDR3 length is 13 residues. Germline-derived CDR1 and CDR2 are MNHNS and SASEGT. V lost 5 bases to trimming and J lost 4 bases, with 11 bases between them. Written as DNA, the CDR3 is TGTGCCAGCAGTTCCGGGGACACCTATGGCTACACCTTC. Translated, it gives CASSSGDTYGYTF.

The sample holds a few counts of this clone. The chain employs TRBV6-5 and TRBJ1-5; unclear D gene. Looked up from germline, CDR1 is MNHEY and CDR2 is SVGAGI. Trimming removed 1 base at V and 3 bases at J, with 7 bases between. This CDR3 region has 14 residues. The CDR3 coding sequence is TGTGCCAGCAGTTACTTCGGGTACAATCAGCCCCAGCATTTT. It translates to CASSYFGYNQPQHF.

The chain carries TRBV7-3 and TRBJ2-1; the D call may be TRBD1 or TRBD2 (5 bases each). This CDR3 spans 13 amino acids. Germline CDR1 reads SGHTA; CDR2 reads FQGTGA. V was shortened by 4 bases and J by 5 bases, with 9 bases between the two germline ends. The DNA of the CDR3 is TGTGCCAGCAGCTCTGGGACCCACAATGAGCAGTTCTTC. The encoded protein is CASSSGTHNEQFF.

This sequence joins TRBV7-8 and TRBJ2-2; TRBD2 is a possible D gene (5 bases). Trimming stripped 8 bases from V and 2 bases from J, with 15 bases between. This CDR3 contains 15 residues. Germline CDR1 reads SGHVS; CDR2 reads FQNEAQ. Written as DNA, the CDR3 is TGTGCCAGCCCCCCTGGAGCGGTAAACACCGGGGAGCTGTTTTTT. It codes for CASPPGAVNTGELFF.

This clone has just a few counts. The chain links TRBV19 to TRBJ1-1; 7 bases map to TRBD1. This CDR3 region has 15 residues. Trimming took 9 bases from V and 5 from J; bases not matched to a gene: 15. Germline V gene lookup returns CDR1 LNHDA and CDR2 SQIVND (reference sequence). DNA of the CDR3: TGTGCCAGCGGTGGTAGGGGGCGGGGAAAGACTGAAGCTTTCTTT. Encoded protein: CASGGRGRGKTEAFF. The complete variable domain, with remaining parts taken from reference TRBV19 and TRBJ1-1, reads DGGITQSPKYLFRKEGQNVTLSCEQNLNHDAMYWYRQDPGQGLRLIYYSQIVNDFQKGDIAEGYSVSREKKESFPLTVTSAQKNPTAFYLCASGGRGRGKTEAFFGQGTRLTVV.

The chain is built from TRBV19 and TRBJ2-5; perhaps TRBD1 as D (6 bases). Trimming pared 5 bases from V and 6 bases from J, leaving 16 bases between. CDR1 is LNHDA, CDR2 SQIVND, per germline (reference sequence). CDR3 length equals 14 residues. CDR3 sequence: CASSVGAGKKTQYF. DNA of the CDR3: TGTGCCAGTAGTGTGGGGGCCGGGAAGAAGACCCAGTACTTC.

In its sample, this clone was seen a few times. Other DNA sequences in this sample translate to the same CDR3. V usage is TRBV7-7 and J usage is TRBJ2-1, with D perhaps matching TRBD1 or TRBD2 (5 bases each). From germline, CDR1 is SSHAT and CDR2 FNYEAQ (reference sequence). This CDR3 contains 14 residues. Between the trimmed V and J ends, which lost 0 bases and 4 bases, there was a span of 7 bases. The CDR3 region is CASSLAGEYNEQFF. DNA for the CDR3: TGTGCCAGCAGCTTAGCGGGGGAATACAATGAGCAGTTCTTC.

With respect to this clone: Different DNA sequences within this sample yield the same CDR3. The V gene is TRBV19, the J gene TRBJ2-3, with TRBD2 matching 8 bases. V dropped 5 bases and J dropped 1; count of bases not matched to a gene: 8. The CDR3 is 16 residues long. Germline values: CDR1 LNHDA, CDR2 SQIVND (reference sequence). CDR3 sequence reads: CASSPTSGRGTDTQYF. CDR3 nucleotides: TGTGCCAGTAGTCCAACTAGCGGACGGGGCACAGATACGCAGTATTTT.

The chain recombines TRBV6-1 with TRBJ2-7, with D perhaps being TRBD1 or TRBD2 (5 bases each). The V end lost 6 bases, the J end lost 7 bases, and 16 bases lay between the germline ends. This CDR3 has 13 residues. In germline, CDR1 is MNHNS, CDR2 SASEGT. The CDR3 here is CASRGPGAGEQYV. DNA for the CDR3: TGTGCCAGCAGGGGACCGGGCGCCGGGGAGCAGTACGTC.

The sample holds a few counts of this clone. This chain uses TRBV27 with TRBJ1-6; D call uncertain. Germline CDR1 is MNHEY and CDR2 is SMNVEV (reference sequence). This CDR3 region has 14 residues. Trimming removed 6 bases from V and 10 bases from J, with 16 bases in between. The CDR3 DNA follows: TGTGCCAGCAGCCTGCGGGTAAAGGAATCACCCCTCCACTTT. Its protein product is CASSLRVKESPLHF.

As concerns this clone: Other DNA sequences from this sample encode an identical CDR3 as well. The chain recombines TRBV7-9 with TRBJ1-1; 8 bases line up with TRBD1. This CDR3 contains 12 residues. V shed 5 bases and J 7 bases; nucleotides not matched to a gene: 3. Germline V gene sequence: CDR1 SEHNR, CDR2 FQNEAQ (reference sequence). CDR3 amino acids: CASSLGQGEAFF. For the CDR3, the DNA is TGTGCCAGCAGCCTTGGACAGGGTGAAGCTTTCTTT.

This clone was found a few times. The J gene is TRBJ2-2, the V gene TRBV29-1, with D unclear. Germline CDR1 reads SQVTM; CDR2 reads ANQGSEA. CDR3 length equals 12 residues. Between the trimmed V and J ends, which lost 2 bases and 7 bases, there was a span of 8 bases. CDR3 nucleotides: TGCAGCGTTGAATTTCGGCACGGGGAGCTGTTTTTT. Its protein is CSVEFRHGELFF.

Many counts were recorded for this clone. V and J are TRBV5-4 and TRBJ2-3, with D possibly called TRBD1 or TRBD2 (5 bases each). Per germline, CDR1 SGHNT and CDR2 YYREEE (reference sequence). This CDR3 has 15 amino acids. Between the trimmed V and J ends, which lost 0 bases and 6 bases, there was a span of 14 bases. CDR3 in DNA: TGTGCCAGCAGCTTGGAGGGACCAGGATTTGATACGCAGTATTTT. It is translated as CASSLEGPGFDTQYF.

Worth noting for this clone: The likely explanation is a read error, given a far larger clone one base away. Within the sample, other DNA sequences also encode this same CDR3. The chain recombines TRBV2 with TRBJ2-6, with unresolved D. The CDR3 is made up of 13 amino acids. Looked up from germline, CDR1 is SNHLY and CDR2 is FYNNEI. The CDR3 loop reads CASSDYVSNVLTF. CDR3 DNA: TGTGCCAGCAGTGACTATGTTTCCAACGTCCTGACGTTC.

The chain has TRBV19 and TRBJ2-1; 14 positions match TRBD2. V lost 1 base, J lost 10 bases, and 0 bases stayed unmatched. This CDR3 region has 14 residues. The germline CDR1 and CDR2 sequences are LNHDA and SQIVND (reference sequence). CDR3: CASSIGTSGGEQFF. The CDR3 region has the DNA TGTGCCAGTAGTATAGGGACTAGCGGGGGGGAGCAGTTCTTC.

This clone was detected only a few times. Other DNA sequences within the sample encode an identical CDR3. The V call is TRBV4-1, the J call TRBJ1-2; no reliable D call. There are 14 residues in the CDR3. Trimming took off 1 base at V and 2 bases at J, with 8 bases between the two ends. Per germline, CDR1 MGHRA and CDR2 YSYEKL. The CDR3 loop is CASSQGRQNYGYTF. DNA for the CDR3: TGCGCCAGCAGCCAAGGTCGGCAGAACTATGGCTACACCTTC.

This rearrangement joins TRBV11-3 to TRBJ2-1; 9 bases map to TRBD1. The germline V gene encodes CDR1 SGHNT and CDR2 YENEEA. J was trimmed by 6 bases and V by 0 bases; bases with no gene match: 3. CDR3 length: 15 residues. This CDR3 reads CASSLDGQGFNEQFF. CDR3 DNA sequence: TGTGCCAGCAGCTTAGATGGACAGGGGTTCAATGAGCAGTTCTTC.

The CDR3 loop reads CASSPHSGIPVASGYTF. The CDR3 bases are TGTGCCAGCAGCCCTCACTCGGGCATCCCCGTAGCGAGTGGCTACACCTTC. This rearrangement joins TRBV5-4 to TRBJ1-2; unclear D gene. The CDR3 contains 17 residues. CDR1 is SGHNT and CDR2 is YYREEE in the germline V gene (reference sequence). V lost 4 bases and J 7 bases, leaving 26 bases between the germline ends.

This clone occurred many times. This could be a read error, since a much larger clone is one nucleotide away. This chain joins TRBV7-2 and TRBJ2-3; no clear D. The CDR3 length is 13 residues. Germline V lookup: CDR1 SGHTA, CDR2 FQGNSA. The V and J ends lost 1 base and 7 bases respectively, with 9 bases between them. The CDR3 sequence: CASSLGISNTQYF. As DNA, the CDR3 is TGTGCCAGCAGCTTAGGGATTAGTAATACGCAGTATTTT.

This clone was counted only a few times. The V and J genes are TRBV7-2 and TRBJ1-1; D uncertain. V lost 2 bases and J 8 bases, leaving 21 bases between the germline ends. The CDR3 sequence is 16 residues long. Germline CDR1 and CDR2: SGHTA and FQGNSA. This CDR3 reads CASSLTPGRFLAEAFF. The DNA of the CDR3 is TGTGCCAGCAGCTTAACTCCCGGTCGGTTTCTAGCGGAAGCTTTCTTT.

This clone was detected many times. The V and J genes are TRBV29-1 and TRBJ1-2, with D unclear. Trimming took off 4 bases at V and 6 bases at J, with 6 bases between the two ends. CDR3 length: 10 residues. In germline, CDR1 is SQVTM, CDR2 ANQGSEA. The CDR3 DNA sequence: TGCAGCGTTGGGCTGAATGGCTACACCTTC. It is translated as CSVGLNGYTF.

V gene TRBV6-5 combines with J gene TRBJ1-4; 8 bases are a match to TRBD1. The CDR3 has 15 residues. V was clipped by 6 bases and J by 4 bases; unmatched bases: 7. From germline, CDR1 is MNHEY and CDR2 SVGAGI. The CDR3 sequence: CASRPPGQVNEKLFF. As DNA, the CDR3 is TGTGCCAGCAGACCACCGGGACAGGTTAATGAAAAACTGTTTTTT.

This clone was seen ten or more times. The genes are TRBV21-1 and TRBJ2-7; the table's D call, TRBD1, has no DNA check behind it. TRBV21-1 is classified as a pseudogene. This CDR3 comprises 15 residues. This CDR3 reads CASTPGRDSSYEQYV. The DNA for the CDR3 is TGTGCCAGCACCCCCGGCCGGGACAGCTCCTACGAGCAGTACGTC.

The rearrangement uses TRBV7-2 and TRBJ1-4; D gene uncertain. Between the trimmed V and J ends, which lost 3 bases and 8 bases, there was a span of 13 bases. Germline V CDR1 and CDR2: SGHTA, FQGNSA. The CDR3 is made up of 14 amino acids. Here the CDR3 reads CASSLDSMREKLFF. The CDR3 DNA reads TGTGCCAGCAGCTTGGACTCAATGAGGGAAAAACTGTTTTTT.

This clone was picked up a small number of times. This chain joins TRBV30 and TRBJ2-4; TRBD2 is a possible D gene (5 bases). V lost 3 bases and J lost 3, with 12 bases in between. The CDR3 totals 14 residues. CDR1 GTSNPN and CDR2 SVGIG come from the germline V gene (reference sequence). The CDR3 region has the DNA TGTGCCTGGAGACGAGGGTATGGCAAAAACATTCAGTACTTC. As protein: CAWRRGYGKNIQYF.

V and J are TRBV27 and TRBJ1-4; D is uncertain. There are 13 residues in the CDR3. The germline CDR1 and CDR2 sequences are MNHEY and SMNVEV (reference sequence). Between the trimmed V and J ends, which lost 5 bases and 7 bases, there was a span of 11 bases. The DNA of the CDR3 is TGTGCCAGCAGTCGGAGGGTTGGTGAAAAACTGTTTTTT. Its protein is CASSRRVGEKLFF.

This clone was counted only a few times. This rearrangement joins TRBV28 to TRBJ2-7; the match to TRBD1 covers 10 bases. The CDR3 sequence is 14 residues long. Trimming cost V 5 bases and J 7 bases; bases outside gene matches: 8. CDR1 is MDHEN, CDR2 SYDVKM, per germline. In nucleotides, the CDR3 is TGTGCCAGCAGTCTAAGACAGGGGGCGAGGGAGCAGTACTTC. Translation: CASSLRQGAREQYF.

The chain links TRBV27 to TRBJ2-1; 12 positions match TRBD2. The CDR3 is made up of 16 amino acids. Germline V gene lookup returns CDR1 MNHEY and CDR2 SMNVEV (reference sequence). Trimming at V came to 3 bases and at J to 10 bases, leaving 10 bases not matched to a gene. In DNA, the CDR3 is TGTGCCAGCAGTTTCCTGACTAGCGGGGGAGATGTCGAGCAGTTCTTC. Translated, it gives CASSFLTSGGDVEQFF.

This clone appeared a few times. The V call is TRBV2, the J call TRBJ2-3; the D is unclear. Germline V gene lookup returns CDR1 SNHLY and CDR2 FYNNEI. The length of the CDR3 is 15 residues. Trimming pared 5 bases from V and 6 bases from J, leaving 18 bases between. This CDR3 reads CASSSYGRYEDTQYF. The CDR3 DNA follows: TGTGCCAGCAGTTCTTATGGACGTTACGAGGATACGCAGTATTTT.

The V call is TRBV7-7, the J call TRBJ2-5, with D possibly TRBD2 on 5 matching bases. This CDR3 has 13 residues. Trimming took 5 bases from V and 5 from J, leaving 12 bases between them. Germline CDR1 reads SSHAT; CDR2 reads FNYEAQ (reference sequence). DNA of the CDR3: TGTGCCAGCAGCCAACGGGGTGATGAGACCCAGTACTTC. Translating gives CASSQRGDETQYF. Complete variable domain (other parts from reference TRBV7-7 and TRBJ2-5): GAGVSQSPRYKVTKRGQDVTLRCDPISSHATLYWYQQALGQGPEFLTYFNYEAQPDKSGLPSDRFSAERPEGSISTLTIQRTEQRDSAMYRCASSQRGDETQYFGPGTRLLVL.